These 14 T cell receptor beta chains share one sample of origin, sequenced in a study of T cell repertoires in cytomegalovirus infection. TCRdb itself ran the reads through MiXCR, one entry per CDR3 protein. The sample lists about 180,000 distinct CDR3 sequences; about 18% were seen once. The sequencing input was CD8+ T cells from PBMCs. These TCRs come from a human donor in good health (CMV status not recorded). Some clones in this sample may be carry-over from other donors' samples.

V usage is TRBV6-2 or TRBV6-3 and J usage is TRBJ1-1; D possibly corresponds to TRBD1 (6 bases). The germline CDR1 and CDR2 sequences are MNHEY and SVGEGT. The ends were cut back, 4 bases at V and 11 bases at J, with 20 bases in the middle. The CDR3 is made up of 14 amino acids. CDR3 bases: TGTGCCAGCAGTTCAAACGTTTACAGGGTGGGCGCTTTCTTT. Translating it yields CASSSNVYRVGAFF.

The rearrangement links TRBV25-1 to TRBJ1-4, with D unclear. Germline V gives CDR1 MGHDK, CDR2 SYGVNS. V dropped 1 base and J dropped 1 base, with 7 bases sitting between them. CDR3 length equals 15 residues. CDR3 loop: CASSEFVRTNEKLFF. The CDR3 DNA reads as TGTGCCAGCAGTGAATTTGTCAGAACTAATGAAAAACTGTTTTTT.

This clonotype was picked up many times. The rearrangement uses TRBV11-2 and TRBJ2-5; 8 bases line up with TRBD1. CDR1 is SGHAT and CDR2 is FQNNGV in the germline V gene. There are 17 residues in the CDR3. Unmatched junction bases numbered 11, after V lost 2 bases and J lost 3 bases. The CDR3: CASSLMGGQEAEETQYF. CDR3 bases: TGTGCCAGCAGCTTAATGGGGGGACAGGAGGCGGAAGAGACCCAGTACTTC.

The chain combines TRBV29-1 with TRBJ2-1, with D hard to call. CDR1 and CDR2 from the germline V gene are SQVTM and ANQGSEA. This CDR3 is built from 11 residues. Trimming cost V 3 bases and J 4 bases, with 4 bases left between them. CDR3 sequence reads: CSVEEYNEQFF. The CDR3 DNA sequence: TGCAGCGTTGAGGAATACAATGAGCAGTTCTTC.

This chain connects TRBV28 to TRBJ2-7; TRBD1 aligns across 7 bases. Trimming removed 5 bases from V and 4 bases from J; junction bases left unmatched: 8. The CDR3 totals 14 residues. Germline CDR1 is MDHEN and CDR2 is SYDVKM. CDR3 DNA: TGTGCCAGCAGTCAACCCGGGACAGCTTACGAGCAGTACTTC. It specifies CASSQPGTAYEQYF.

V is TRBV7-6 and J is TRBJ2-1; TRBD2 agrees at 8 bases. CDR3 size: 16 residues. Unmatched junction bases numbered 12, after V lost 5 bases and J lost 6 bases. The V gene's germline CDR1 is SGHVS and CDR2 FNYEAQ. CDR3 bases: TGTGCCAGCAGCCTACGGTGGCGGGGGGCCATCAATGAGCAGTTCTTC. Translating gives CASSLRWRGAINEQFF.

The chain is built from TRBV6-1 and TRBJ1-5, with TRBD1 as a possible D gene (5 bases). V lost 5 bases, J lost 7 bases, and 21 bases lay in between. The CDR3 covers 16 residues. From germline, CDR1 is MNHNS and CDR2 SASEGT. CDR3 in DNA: TGTGCCAGCAGTACAACCGGTCCCTCCTCAGGGCAGCCCCAGCATTTT. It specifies CASSTTGPSSGQPQHF.

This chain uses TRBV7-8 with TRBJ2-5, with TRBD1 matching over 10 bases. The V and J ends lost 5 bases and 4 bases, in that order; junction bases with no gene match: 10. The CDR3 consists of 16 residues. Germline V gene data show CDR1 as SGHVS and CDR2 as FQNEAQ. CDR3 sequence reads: CASSPWTGGRIETQYF. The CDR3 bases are TGTGCCAGCAGCCCCTGGACAGGGGGAAGAATAGAGACCCAGTACTTC.

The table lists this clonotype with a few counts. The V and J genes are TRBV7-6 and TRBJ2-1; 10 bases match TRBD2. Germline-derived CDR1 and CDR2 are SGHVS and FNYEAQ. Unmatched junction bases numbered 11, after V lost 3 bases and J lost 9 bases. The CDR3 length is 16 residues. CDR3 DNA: TGTGCCAGCAGCTTGGCAGGGGTGGTAGCGGGGGGTGAGCAGTTCTTC. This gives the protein CASSLAGVVAGGEQFF.

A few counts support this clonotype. The CDR3 nucleotides are TGCAGTGCTTCTGAAGAGGACTATACGAACACTGAAGCTTTCTTT. This gives the protein CSASEEDYTNTEAFF. This sequence joins TRBV20-1 and TRBJ1-1, with unresolved D. The CDR3 is 15 amino acids. Germline V gene data show CDR1 as DFQATT and CDR2 as SNEGSKA (reference sequence). With 5 bases removed from V and 1 base from J, the gap between germline ends came to 17 bases.

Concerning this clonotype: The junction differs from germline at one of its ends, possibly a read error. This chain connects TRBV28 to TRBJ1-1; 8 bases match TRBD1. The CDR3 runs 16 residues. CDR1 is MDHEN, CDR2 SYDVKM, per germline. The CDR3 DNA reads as TGTGCCATCAGTTTTCTACCAGGGGGCCAGAACACTGAAGCTTTCTTT. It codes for CAISFLPGGQNTEAFF.

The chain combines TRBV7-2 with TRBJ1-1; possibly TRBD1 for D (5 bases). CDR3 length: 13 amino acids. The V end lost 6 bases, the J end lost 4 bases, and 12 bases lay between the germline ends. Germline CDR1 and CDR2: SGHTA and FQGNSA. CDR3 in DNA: TGTGCCAGCAGGGGACTCGAAGGCACTGAAGCTTTCTTT. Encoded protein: CASRGLEGTEAFF.

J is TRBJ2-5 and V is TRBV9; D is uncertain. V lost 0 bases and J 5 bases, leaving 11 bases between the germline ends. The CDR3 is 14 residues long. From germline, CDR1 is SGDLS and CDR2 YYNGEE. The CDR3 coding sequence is TGTGCCAGCAGCGTAGGGGATGTGTTGGAGACCCAGTACTTC. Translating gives CASSVGDVLETQYF.

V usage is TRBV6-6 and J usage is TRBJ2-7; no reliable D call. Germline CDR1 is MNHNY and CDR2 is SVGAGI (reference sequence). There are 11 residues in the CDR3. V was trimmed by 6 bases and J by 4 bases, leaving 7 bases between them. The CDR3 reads CASRFSYEQYF. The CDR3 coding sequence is TGTGCCAGCAGATTTTCTTACGAGCAGTACTTC.